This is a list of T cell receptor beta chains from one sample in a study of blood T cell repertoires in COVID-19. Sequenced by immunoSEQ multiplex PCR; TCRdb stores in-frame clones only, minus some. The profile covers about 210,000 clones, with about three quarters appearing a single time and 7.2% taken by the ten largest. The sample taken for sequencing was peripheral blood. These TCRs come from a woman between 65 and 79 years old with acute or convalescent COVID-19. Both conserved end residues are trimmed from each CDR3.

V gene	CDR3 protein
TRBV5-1	ASSLAGVTYEQY
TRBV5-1	ASSLEQGDYGYT
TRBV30	AWSTTGLGLYGYT
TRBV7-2	ASSLGGRYQETQY
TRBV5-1	ASSSRQGDGYT
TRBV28	ASTKRSNEKLF
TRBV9	ASSQTLYGQGAVGELF
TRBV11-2	ASKIRTEAYEQY
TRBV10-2	ASADRRADTQY
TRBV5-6	ASHRTGNNEQF
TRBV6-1	ASSESGGWGYT
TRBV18	ASLYTGDNTEAF
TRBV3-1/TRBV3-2	ASSQGNRGVNGYT
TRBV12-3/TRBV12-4	ASSHDSTGELF
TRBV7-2	ASSFSGGGLDTQY
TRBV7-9	ASSLDRGPPLH
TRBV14	ASSPRDSSKNIQY
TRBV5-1	ASSPGQDKETQY
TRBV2	ASSESLANTEAF
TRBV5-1	ASSLALADPNEQF
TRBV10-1	ASSDSFPGTEAF
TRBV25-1	ASSELAGDEKLF
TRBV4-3	ASSQETLAGGLNTGELF
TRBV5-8	ASSLSAGESDTQY